These T cell receptor beta chains were read from a single sample in a study of beta chain features in type 1 diabetes. Using immunoSEQ multiplex PCR, the repertoire was profiled, and TCRdb retains in-frame clones only, with some absent. The data contain some 190,000 clones, 6.5% to 8.5% of them seen just once; the ten biggest clones take up 0.5%. Sequences were obtained from central memory CD4+ T cells from blood. The receptors were sampled from a man between 18 and 35 years old with type 1 diabetes. Both conserved end residues are part of each CDR3. The D gene is left open where the match is weak. The size field is filled for only some rows; it gives once, few, many or a size class.

V: TRBV7-6
J: TRBJ2-1
D: -
size: -
CDR3: CASSLAGRFLAANNEQFF
DNA: -

V: TRBV5-1
J: TRBJ2-7
D: -
size: few
CDR3: CASSLVEGHYEQYF
DNA: TGCGCCAGCAGCTTGGTGGAGGGGCACTACGAGCAGTACTTC

V: TRBV30
J: TRBJ2-3
D: -
size: -
CDR3: CAWGWGSRAGTQYF
DNA: TGTGCCTGGGGGTGGGGATCGAGGGCAGGTACGCAGTATTTT

V: TRBV11-2
J: TRBJ2-1
D: TRBD2
size: few
CDR3: CASSLALAGVHEQFF
DNA: TGTGCCAGCAGCTTAGCGCTAGCGGGAGTCCATGAGCAGTTCTTC

V: TRBV11-3
J: TRBJ1-5
D: TRBD1
size: few
CDR3: CASSARQGASSNQPQHF
DNA: TGTGCCAGCAGCGCCCGACAGGGGGCTAGCAGCAATCAGCCCCAGCATTTT

V: TRBV5-1
J: TRBJ2-5
D: TRBD2
size: -
CDR3: CASTGLANQETQYF
DNA: TGCGCCAGCACTGGACTAGCGAACCAAGAGACCCAGTACTTC

V: TRBV30
J: TRBJ1-6
D: TRBD1
size: -
CDR3: CASTGQGARWSPLHF
DNA: TGTGCCTCCACGGGGCAGGGGGCTAGATGGTCACCCCTCCACTTT

V: TRBV7-7
J: TRBJ2-1
D: TRBD2
size: few
CDR3: CASSHTNGLAYNEQFF
DNA: TGTGCCAGCAGCCATACAAATGGACTAGCATACAATGAGCAGTTCTTC

V: TRBV28
J: TRBJ2-1
D: -
size: many
CDR3: CASSKSSYNEQFF
DNA: TGTGCCAGCAGTAAGAGCTCCTACAATGAGCAGTTCTTC

V: TRBV5-6
J: TRBJ2-7
D: -
size: few
CDR3: CASSPGYRGGYEQYF
DNA: TGTGCCAGCAGCCCGGGGTACAGGGGAGGCTACGAGCAGTACTTC

V: TRBV4-1
J: TRBJ1-5
D: -
size: -
CDR3: CASSHSTGSNQPQHF
DNA: TGCGCCAGCAGCCATTCGACGGGGAGCAATCAGCCCCAGCATTTT

V: TRBV11-2
J: TRBJ2-3
D: TRBD2
size: -
CDR3: CASSPELAADTQYF
DNA: TGTGCCAGCAGCCCGGAACTAGCGGCAGATACGCAGTATTTT

V: TRBV19
J: TRBJ2-5
D: -
size: few
CDR3: CASSMGRIQETQYF
DNA: TGTGCCAGTAGTATGGGGCGGATCCAAGAGACCCAGTACTTC

V: TRBV23-1
J: TRBJ1-5
D: -
size: -
CDR3: CASPPGQPQHF
DNA: TGCGCCAGCCCCCCGGGACAGCCCCAGCATTTT

V: TRBV6-5
J: TRBJ1-4
D: -
size: -
CDR3: CASSPTATNEKLFF
DNA: TGTGCCAGCAGTCCCACAGCAACTAATGAAAAACTGTTTTTT

V: TRBV4-3
J: TRBJ2-3
D: -
size: -
CDR3: CASSQEEGAGTDTQYF
DNA: TGCGCCAGCAGCCAAGAGGAGGGGGCCGGCACAGATACGCAGTATTTT

V: TRBV6-5
J: TRBJ1-2
D: TRBD1
size: few
CDR3: CASRLGQGGGYTF
DNA: TGTGCCAGCAGACTCGGACAGGGGGGTGGCTACACCTTC

V: TRBV6-5
J: TRBJ1-1
D: -
size: few
CDR3: CASRQGQNTEAFF
DNA: TGTGCCAGCAGACAGGGCCAGAACACTGAAGCTTTCTTT

V: TRBV6-6
J: TRBJ2-7
D: -
size: many
CDR3: CASSYPQYSYEQYF
DNA: TGTGCCAGCAGTTACCCCCAGTACTCCTACGAGCAGTACTTC

V: TRBV7-9
J: TRBJ2-5
D: TRBD2
size: -
CDR3: CASTNGTSGYQTGETQYF
DNA: TGTGCCAGCACAAACGGGACTAGCGGGTATCAGACGGGTGAGACCCAGTACTTC

V: TRBV5-1
J: TRBJ2-7
D: TRBD2
size: -
CDR3: CASSSLAGSSYEQYF
DNA: TGCGCCAGCAGCTCCCTAGCGGGGAGCTCCTACGAGCAGTACTTC

V: TRBV6-4
J: TRBJ2-1
D: TRBD2
size: few
CDR3: CARSSGSWNEQFF
DNA: TGTGCCAGGTCTAGCGGGAGTTGGAATGAGCAGTTCTTC

V: TRBV7-9
J: TRBJ1-2
D: TRBD1
size: few
CDR3: CASSPRTGGLGYTF
DNA: TGTGCCAGCAGCCCCAGGACAGGGGGCCTCGGCTACACCTTC

V: TRBV28
J: TRBJ2-4
D: TRBD1
size: few
CDR3: CASSLPRQGALAKNIQYF
DNA: TGTGCCAGCAGTTTACCCCGACAGGGTGCGTTAGCCAAAAACATTCAGTACTTC

V: TRBV9
J: TRBJ2-7
D: -
size: -
CDR3: CASSRDTSEQYF
DNA: TGTGCCAGCAGCCGGGACACTAGCGAGCAGTACTTC

V: TRBV6-1
J: TRBJ2-6
D: -
size: few
CDR3: CASSKRETGANVLTF
DNA: TGTGCCAGCAGCAAGAGGGAAACTGGGGCCAACGTCCTGACTTTC

V: TRBV6-6
J: TRBJ1-5
D: -
size: few
CDR3: CASGAFNQPQHF
DNA: TGTGCCAGCGGAGCCTTTAATCAGCCCCAGCATTTT

V: TRBV7-2
J: TRBJ2-7
D: TRBD1
size: few
CDR3: CASSLFTGAVYEQYF
DNA: TGTGCCAGCAGCTTATTTACAGGGGCCGTTTACGAGCAGTACTTC

V: TRBV9
J: TRBJ1-4
D: -
size: few
CDR3: CASSPRPGSSEKLFF
DNA: TGTGCCAGCAGCCCACGCCCGGGGTCCTCTGAAAAACTGTTTTTT

V: TRBV7-9
J: TRBJ2-3
D: TRBD1
size: few
CDR3: CASRDRGTDTQYF
DNA: TGTGCCAGCAGAGACAGGGGGACAGATACGCAGTATTTT

V: TRBV5-4
J: TRBJ2-5
D: TRBD2
size: few
CDR3: CASSFPSGGAQETQYF
DNA: TGTGCCAGCAGCTTTCCTAGCGGGGGGGCCCAAGAGACCCAGTACTTC

V: TRBV7-2
J: TRBJ2-5
D: TRBD1
size: few
CDR3: CASSSPDRGQETQYF
DNA: TGTGCCAGCAGCTCCCCCGACAGGGGGCAAGAGACCCAGTACTTC